Here is one T cell receptor beta chain with its context. Its antigen is currently not known. Base-call qualities are not available, and no considerably larger clone is one nucleotide away. TCRbeta CDR3 regions were amplified from genomic DNA using the immunoSEQ Assay, a bias-controlled multiplex PCR. Per the authors' processing: The number of nucleated cells in each sample was estimated by amplification of reference gene primers within the assay. Sequence reads were collapsed and filtered to measure the absolute abundance of every unique TCRbeta CDR3 rearrangement. For each sample, productive Simpson clonality was calculated as the square root of Simpson's diversity index over productive rearrangements. As stored in TCRdb, this immuneACCESS dataset retains in-frame rearrangements with V and J assigned. A fraction of the clones does not appear; measured against another copy, unresolved V genes explain less than half of the discrepancy, and the remainder lacks a known reason. V and J calls plus clone size are reproduced from that table; the DNA served to infer D and trimming. The sample yields about 220,000 clones; 80% to 85% were counted once. The top ten hold less than 20% of the sample.

This entry belongs to a study of blood T cell repertoires in COVID-19 (dated by TCRdb to the early 2020s). Study-level background: Collaborator samples came from the United States, Italy and Spain and covered acute and convalescent phases of COVID-19. The repertoires were released in a freely available public database intended as a resource for research on the immune response to SARS-CoV-2. The prospective study material was composed of cDNA or gDNA derived from T cells, B-cell-depleted T cells, or PBMCs. Deeply sampled blood TCRbeta repertoires from subjects exposed to, actively infected with, or recovered from COVID-19 were included in the dataset. Samples came from the ongoing ImmuneRACE study (first 160 participants) plus 1,254 subjects from 6 global collaborators. Where available, HLA class I and class II types were taken from metadata supplied by the sample provider and were not determined by assay-based typing. Sample metadata almost always included a de-identified subject ID, COVID-19 status, age in years and sex. Results the study describes overall, beyond this receptor: The quantity of clinical and demographic metadata differed by source and by participant and was supplied without curation.

The collaborating institutions used their own protocols to collect whole blood in K2EDTA tubes. For TCRbeta analysis, collaborators shipped samples as frozen whole blood, isolated PBMCs, or DNA extracted from either of those sample types. Cut back by 0 bases and 0 bases, the V and J ends lie 12 bases apart. From the cysteine through the phenylalanine, the CDR3 covers 17 amino acids. Only the CDR3 part of the read is kept: 51 bases, read in frame from the first base. The germline V gene yields SGHDN for CDR1 and FVKESK for CDR2. The source material was peripheral blood. The chain is assembled from TRBV14 and TRBJ2-1; a tentative D call is TRBD2 (6 bases match). The TCR sequence derives from a man aged 30-40 years with active or convalescent COVID-19. The DNA sequence is given as TGTGCCAGCAGCCAAGAGGGACTCCTAATCTCCTACAATGAGCAGTTCTTC. The resulting protein is CASSQEGLLISYNEQFF.